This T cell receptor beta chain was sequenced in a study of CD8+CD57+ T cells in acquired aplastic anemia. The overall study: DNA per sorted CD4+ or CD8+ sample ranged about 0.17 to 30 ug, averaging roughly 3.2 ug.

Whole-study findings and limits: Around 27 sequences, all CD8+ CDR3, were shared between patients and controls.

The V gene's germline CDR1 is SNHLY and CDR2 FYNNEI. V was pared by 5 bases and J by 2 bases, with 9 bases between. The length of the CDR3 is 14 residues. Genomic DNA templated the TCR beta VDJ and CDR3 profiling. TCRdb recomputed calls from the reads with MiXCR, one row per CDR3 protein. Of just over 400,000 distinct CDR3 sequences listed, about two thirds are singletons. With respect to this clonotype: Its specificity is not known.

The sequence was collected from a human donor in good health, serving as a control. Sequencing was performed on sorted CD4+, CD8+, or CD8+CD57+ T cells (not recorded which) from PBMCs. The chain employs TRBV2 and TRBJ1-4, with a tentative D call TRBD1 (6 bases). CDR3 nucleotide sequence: TGTGCCAGCAGTTGGGGGCGTACTAATGAAAAACTGTTTTTT. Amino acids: CASSWGRTNEKLFF.